The 16 T cell receptor beta chains below all came from one sample that was sequenced in a study of CD8+CD57+ T cells in acquired aplastic anemia. It was genomic DNA that served as the template for profiling TCR beta VDJ and CDR3. In TCRdb, the reads were re-called with MiXCR into one record per CDR3 protein. The repertoire holds roughly 260,000 distinct CDR3 sequences, with around half as singletons. Patients sequenced had flow cytometry evidence of CD8+CD57+ cell expansion. The sequenced sample consisted of sorted CD4+, CD8+, or CD8+CD57+ T cells (not recorded which) from PBMCs. These receptor sequences come from a human donor with aplastic anemia.

The rearrangement uses TRBV29-1 and TRBJ2-1, with D uncertain. This CDR3 has 14 residues. The V gene lost 7 bases and the J gene lost 1 base, with 14 bases spanning the gap. Germline assignment: CDR1 SQVTM and CDR2 ANQGSEA. This CDR3 reads CSAVFVSSYNEQFF. The CDR3 DNA reads TGCAGCGCCGTCTTCGTGAGTTCCTACAATGAGCAGTTCTTC.

This clonotype was counted ten times or more. This chain connects TRBV6-1 to TRBJ2-1; the D is unclear. The CDR3 covers 12 residues. From germline, CDR1 is MNHNS and CDR2 SASEGT. V was cut by 3 bases and J by 10 bases, with 10 bases left in between. The CDR3: CASSEHLEEQFF. DNA for the CDR3: TGTGCCAGCAGTGAGCACCTCGAGGAGCAGTTCTTC.

This chain uses TRBV24-1 with TRBJ2-7, with 7 nucleotides matching TRBD1. The CDR3 extends over 16 amino acids. The junction had 10 bases not matched to a gene; V was cut back by 0 bases and J by 6 bases. CDR1 KGHDR and CDR2 SFDVKD come from the germline V gene. CDR3 in amino acids: CATSDLLGTAEGEQYF. The CDR3 nucleotides read TGTGCCACCAGTGATTTGCTTGGGACAGCAGAAGGCGAGCAGTACTTC.

In its sample, this clonotype was seen a few times. V usage is TRBV28 and J usage is TRBJ2-5; D unclear. CDR3 size: 16 residues. Germline CDR1 is MDHEN and CDR2 is SYDVKM. V was clipped by 6 bases and J by 0 bases, with 17 bases between them. CDR3 sequence reads: CASSSAFGFYQETQYF. The CDR3, as DNA: TGTGCCAGCAGCTCCGCCTTTGGATTCTACCAAGAGACCCAGTACTTC.

This clonotype was counted many times. V gene TRBV7-6 combines with J gene TRBJ2-1, with D perhaps assigned TRBD1 or TRBD2 (6 bases each). Trimming left V 5 bases short and J 3 bases short, with 20 bases between. This CDR3 comprises 17 residues. The germline V gene has CDR1 SGHVS and CDR2 FNYEAQ. CDR3 amino acids: CASSPTCRGLSYNEQFF. CDR3 DNA sequence: TGTGCCAGCAGCCCAACCTGCCGGGGGCTGAGCTACAATGAGCAGTTCTTC.

This rearrangement joins TRBV28 to TRBJ2-3; D call uncertain. Germline V gene data show CDR1 as MDHEN and CDR2 as SYDVKM. Trimming took 8 bases from V and 0 from J, leaving 12 bases between them. The length of the CDR3 is 14 residues. The DNA for the CDR3 is TGTGCCAGCGAAGACGGATTTAGCACAGATACGCAGTATTTT. Encoded protein: CASEDGFSTDTQYF.

This clonotype was observed a few times. The V gene is TRBV7-6, the J gene TRBJ2-3, with D maybe TRBD2 (5 bases). CDR1 and CDR2 from the germline V gene are SGHVS and FNYEAQ. Trimming pared 2 bases from V and 4 bases from J, leaving 10 bases between. CDR3 length equals 14 residues. The CDR3, as DNA: TGTGCCAGCAGCTTAATAAGCGGTGCAGATACGCAGTATTTT. Translated, it gives CASSLISGADTQYF.

This clonotype was seen many times. J is TRBJ2-3 and V is TRBV4-2; D is possibly TRBD2 (6 bases). CDR1 and CDR2 from the germline V gene are LGHNA and YNFKEQ. V was cut by 1 base and J by 2 bases, with 13 bases left in between. CDR3 size: 16 residues. In DNA, the CDR3 is TGTGCCAGCAGCCAAGGAGAGGGGACTCCCACAGATACGCAGTATTTT. As protein: CASSQGEGTPTDTQYF.

CDR3 nucleotides: TGTGCCAGCAGCTTGGATCGTCGGACAGGCTATGGCTACACCTTC. Its protein is CASSLDRRTGYGYTF. The chain has TRBV5-8 and TRBJ1-2, with TRBD1 matching over 7 bases. The V gene end was trimmed by 0 bases and the J gene end by 4 bases; junction bases not matched to a gene: 6. The CDR3 is 15 residues long. The germline V gene has CDR1 SGHTS and CDR2 YDEGEE.

In the case of this clonotype: A much more abundant neighbour one base away suggests this may be a read error. The chain couples TRBV20-1 to TRBJ2-1; tentatively, D is TRBD2 (5 bases). This CDR3 has 14 residues. Germline V lookup: CDR1 DFQATT, CDR2 SNEGSKA (reference sequence). V lost 2 bases and J 8 bases, leaving 16 bases between the germline ends. The CDR3 DNA reads TGCAGTGCTAGACGCCTCCTAGCAGTCCATGAGCAGTTCTTC. Translation: CSARRLLAVHEQFF.

There are a few counts of this clonotype. This chain joins TRBV24-1 and TRBJ2-3, with a weak D call TRBD2 (7 bases). Looked up from germline, CDR1 is KGHDR and CDR2 is SFDVKD. This CDR3 has 18 amino acids. V was trimmed by 4 bases and J by 0 bases, leaving 19 bases between them. CDR3 sequence reads: CATSEGGTTGGSTDTQYF. The CDR3 DNA is TGTGCCACCAGTGAGGGGGGGACAACAGGAGGGAGCACAGATACGCAGTATTTT.

This clonotype showed up just a few times. The chain links TRBV7-2 to TRBJ1-5; perhaps TRBD1 as D (6 bases). Germline CDR1 and CDR2: SGHTA and FQGNSA. The CDR3 is made up of 18 amino acids. V lost 5 bases and J lost 0, with 20 bases in between. CDR3 bases: TGTGCCAGCAGCGGGACTCAGACAGGCATTAGTAGCAATCAGCCCCAGCATTTT. Translation: CASSGTQTGISSNQPQHF.

This chain links TRBV7-9 with TRBJ2-1, with 12 bases aligning to TRBD2. From germline, CDR1 is SEHNR and CDR2 FQNEAQ (reference sequence). V lost 6 bases to trimming and J lost 9 bases; unmatched junction nucleotides: 12. The CDR3 sequence is 16 residues long. The CDR3 nucleotides read TGTGCCAGCAGTTTGGAGACTAGCGGGAGTTTATTTGAGCAGTTCTTC. Translation gives CASSLETSGSLFEQFF.

The gene calls are TRBV7-2 and TRBJ2-1, with D perhaps assigned TRBD1 or TRBD2 (6 bases each). Germline-derived CDR1 and CDR2 are SGHTA and FQGNSA. Trimming removed 5 bases from V and 9 bases from J, with 17 bases in between. The CDR3 consists of 14 residues. This CDR3 reads CASSPYREVSEQFF. The CDR3 nucleotides read TGTGCCAGCAGCCCTTACAGGGAGGTCAGTGAGCAGTTCTTC. Together with reference TRBV7-2 and TRBJ2-1, the CDR3 gives the full variable domain: GAGVSQSPSNKVTEKGKDVELRCDPISGHTALYWYRQSLGQGLEFLIYFQGNSAPDKSGLPSDRFSAERTGGSVSTLTIQRTQQEDSAVYLCASSPYREVSEQFFGPGTRLTVL.

This rearrangement joins TRBV29-1 to TRBJ2-7; 12 nucleotides agree with TRBD2. CDR3 length: 10 amino acids. Germline lookup yields CDR1 SQVTM and CDR2 ANQGSEA. Trimming at V came to 7 bases and at J to 12 bases, leaving 4 bases not matched to a gene. Here the CDR3 reads CSGTSGNPYF. CDR3 in DNA: TGCAGCGGGACTAGCGGGAATCCGTACTTC.

This clonotype has ten or more counts. V gene TRBV14 combines with J gene TRBJ2-4; D remains ambiguous. Trimming removed 0 bases from V and 0 bases from J, with 9 bases in between. The germline V gene encodes CDR1 SGHDN and CDR2 FVKESK. The CDR3 is 16 amino acids. The CDR3 spells CASSQETGLAKNIQYF. In DNA, the CDR3 is TGTGCCAGCAGCCAAGAAACGGGCTTAGCCAAAAACATTCAGTACTTC. Together with reference TRBV14 and TRBJ2-4, the CDR3 gives the full variable domain: EAGVTQFPSHSVIEKGQTVTLRCDPISGHDNLYWYRRVMGKEIKFLLHFVKESKQDESGMPNNRFLAERTGGTYSTLKVQPAELEDSGVYFCASSQETGLAKNIQYFGAGTRLSVL.